In its sample, the clone carrying this T cell receptor beta chain was seen a few times. These data are taken from a study of T cells in Graves' hyperthyroidism and ophthalmopathy. The sample, blood from the first hyperthyroidism diagnosis, precedes any ophthalmopathy symptoms. Regions amplified from RNA transcripts were the TCR beta CDR3 regions. The TCR CDR3 first-round RT-PCR relied on the HTBI primer set. Each CDR3 protein is one row after TCRdb ran MiXCR on the multiplex PCR reads. Here the sample spans roughly 380,000 distinct CDR3 sequences, approximately 12% being singletons. Trimming took 9 bases from V and 5 from J, leaving 19 bases between them. From germline, CDR1 is MDHEN and CDR2 SYDVKM. There are 14 residues in the CDR3.

This clonotype was sampled from a young man with Graves' hyperthyroidism that later progressed to Graves' ophthalmopathy. Material: blood. The rearrangement joins TRBV28 to TRBJ1-2, with D tentatively TRBD1 (5 bases). The CDR3 is CASTPKRQQYGYTF. CDR3 DNA: TGTGCCAGTACACCCAAGCGACAGCAATATGGCTACACCTTC.